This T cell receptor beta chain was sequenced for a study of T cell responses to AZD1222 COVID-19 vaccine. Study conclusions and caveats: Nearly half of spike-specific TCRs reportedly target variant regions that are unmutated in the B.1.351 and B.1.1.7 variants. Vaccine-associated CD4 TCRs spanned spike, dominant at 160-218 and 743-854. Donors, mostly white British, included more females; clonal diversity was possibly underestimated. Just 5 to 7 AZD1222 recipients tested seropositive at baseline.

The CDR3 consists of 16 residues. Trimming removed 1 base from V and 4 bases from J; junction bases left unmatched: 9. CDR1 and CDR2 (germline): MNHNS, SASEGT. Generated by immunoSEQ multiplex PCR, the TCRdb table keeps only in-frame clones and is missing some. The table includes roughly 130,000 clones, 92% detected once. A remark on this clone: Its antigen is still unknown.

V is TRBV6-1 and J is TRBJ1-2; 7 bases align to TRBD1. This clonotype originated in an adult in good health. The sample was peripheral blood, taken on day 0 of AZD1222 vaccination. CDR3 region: CASSEGTGLVFYGYTF. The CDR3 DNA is TGTGCCAGCAGTGAAGGGACAGGTTTAGTCTTCTATGGCTACACCTTC.